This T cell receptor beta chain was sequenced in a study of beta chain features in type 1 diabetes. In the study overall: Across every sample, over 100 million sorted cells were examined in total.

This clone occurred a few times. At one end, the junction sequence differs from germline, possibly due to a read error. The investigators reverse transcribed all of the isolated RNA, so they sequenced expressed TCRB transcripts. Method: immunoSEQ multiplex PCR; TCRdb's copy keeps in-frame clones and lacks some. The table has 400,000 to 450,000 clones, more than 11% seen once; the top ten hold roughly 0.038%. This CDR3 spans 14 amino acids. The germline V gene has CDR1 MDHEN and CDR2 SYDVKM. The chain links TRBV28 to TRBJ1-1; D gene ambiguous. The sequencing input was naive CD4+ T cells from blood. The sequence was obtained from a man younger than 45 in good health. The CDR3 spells CASCVGQLKTEAFF. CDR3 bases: TGTGCCAGCTGCGTCGGGCAGTTGAAAACTGAAGCTTTCTTT. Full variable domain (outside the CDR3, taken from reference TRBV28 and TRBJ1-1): DVKVTQSSRYLVKRTGEKVFLECVQDMDHENMFWYRQDPGLGLRLIYFSYDVKMKEKGDIPEGYSVSREKKERFSLILESASTNQTSMYLCASCVGQLKTEAFFGQGTRLTVV.